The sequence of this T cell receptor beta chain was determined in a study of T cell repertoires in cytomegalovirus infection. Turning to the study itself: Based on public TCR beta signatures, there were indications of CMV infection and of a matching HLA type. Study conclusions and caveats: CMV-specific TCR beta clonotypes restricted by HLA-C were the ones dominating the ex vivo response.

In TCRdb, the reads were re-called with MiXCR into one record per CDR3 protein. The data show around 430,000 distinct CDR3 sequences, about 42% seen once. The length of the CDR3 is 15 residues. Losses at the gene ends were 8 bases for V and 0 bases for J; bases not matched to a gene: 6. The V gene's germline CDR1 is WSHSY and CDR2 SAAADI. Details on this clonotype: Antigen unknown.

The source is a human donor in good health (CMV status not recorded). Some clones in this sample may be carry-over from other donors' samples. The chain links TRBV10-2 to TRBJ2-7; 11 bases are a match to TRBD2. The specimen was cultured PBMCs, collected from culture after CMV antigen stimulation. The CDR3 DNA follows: TGCGCCAGCTTAGCGGGAGGGGCTCCCTCCTACGAGCAGTACTTC. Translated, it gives CASLAGGAPSYEQYF.